These 20 T cell receptor beta chains were sequenced from one sample in a study of PD-L1 blockade in urothelial cancer. Libraries were prepared by immunoSEQ multiplex PCR; TCRdb keeps only in-frame clonotypes and omits some of them. The sample includes about 57,000 clones, about four fifths seen only once; the top ten take 4.5% to 6%. Time point defined: pretreatment peripheral blood. Sequences were derived from PBMCs, sampled around atezolizumab (anti-PD-L1) treatment. These receptors were collected from a man aged 70-80 years with urothelial cancer.

J is TRBJ2-7 and V is TRBV21-1; the table's D call TRBD1 went unverified against the DNA. TRBV21-1 is marked as a pseudogene. CDR3 length: 15 amino acids. The CDR3 DNA reads TGTGCCAGCAGCAAAGGTCGCAGAAGCTCCTACGAGCAGTACTTC. Its protein is CASSKGRRSSYEQYF.

This rearrangement joins TRBV11-1 to TRBJ2-3, with a tentative D call TRBD2 (5 bases). In germline, CDR1 is SGHAT, CDR2 FQDESV (reference sequence). CDR3 length: 15 amino acids. Trimming pared 1 base from V and 6 bases from J, leaving 14 bases between. CDR3 in amino acids: CASSLDGLASDTQYF. Here the CDR3 DNA reads TGTGCCAGCAGCTTAGACGGGCTAGCTTCGGATACGCAGTATTTT.

The chain employs TRBV5-1 and TRBJ2-7; 7 bases align to TRBD2. Germline V gene lookup returns CDR1 SGHRS and CDR2 YFSETQ. The CDR3 extends over 13 amino acids. Trimming took 7 bases from V and 2 from J; bases not matched to a gene: 6. The chain's CDR3 is CASGLADPYEQYF. In nucleotides, the CDR3 is TGCGCCAGCGGGCTAGCGGACCCCTACGAGCAGTACTTC.

In DNA form, the CDR3 reads TGTGCCAGCAGTGAACCACGGGACAGGGTCCACGAGCAGTACTTC. The encoded protein is CASSEPRDRVHEQYF. The rearrangement joins TRBV2 to TRBJ2-7; 9 nucleotides agree with TRBD1. J was trimmed by 5 bases and V by 2 bases; bases with no gene match: 7. Germline V gives CDR1 SNHLY, CDR2 FYNNEI. CDR3 length equals 15 residues.

This clone was observed once. This sequence joins TRBV7-9 and TRBJ2-3; TRBD1 agrees at 7 bases. Germline loops: CDR1 SEHNR, CDR2 FQNEAQ (reference sequence). The CDR3 is 15 residues long. After removal of 7 bases from V and 5 bases from J, the junction contained 12 bases not matched to a gene. The CDR3 spells CASTPGTAEVDTQYF. DNA of the CDR3: TGTGCCAGCACCCCGGGGACAGCGGAGGTAGATACGCAGTATTTT. Looking up the rest from reference TRBV7-9 and TRBJ2-3 gives the full variable domain: DTGVSQNPRHKITKRGQNVTFRCDPISEHNRLYWYRQTLGQGPEFLTYFQNEAQLEKSRLLSDRFSAERPKGSFSTLEIQRTEQGDSAMYLCASTPGTAEVDTQYFGPGTRLTVL.

V and J are TRBV5-1 and TRBJ2-1, with 14 bases fitting TRBD2. This CDR3 contains 16 residues. The germline V gene has CDR1 SGHRS and CDR2 YFSETQ. The trim removed 4 bases at V and 5 bases at J, leaving 5 bases unmatched. This CDR3 is CASSTGLAGGHNEQFF. CDR3 bases: TGCGCCAGCAGCACCGGACTAGCGGGGGGCCACAATGAGCAGTTCTTC. Full variable domain (missing parts from reference TRBV5-1 and TRBJ2-1): KAGVTQTPRYLIKTRGQQVTLSCSPISGHRSVSWYQQTPGQGLQFLFEYFSETQRNKGNFPGRFSGRQFSNSRSEMNVSTLELGDSALYLCASSTGLAGGHNEQFFGPGTRLTVL.

The genes are TRBV10-2 and TRBJ1-1; no firm D call. Germline CDR1 is WSHSY and CDR2 is SAAADI. The CDR3 spans 14 residues. The germline V and J ends were trimmed by 3 bases and 1 base, with 9 bases remaining between them. The CDR3 region is CASSDPSGNTEAFF. The CDR3 nucleotides read TGCGCCAGCAGTGACCCTAGTGGGAACACTGAAGCTTTCTTT.

The rearrangement uses TRBV7-3 and TRBJ2-1, with a weak D call TRBD2 (6 bases). V was trimmed by 5 bases and J by 9 bases, leaving 20 bases between them. The CDR3 sequence is 15 residues long. From germline, CDR1 is SGHTA and CDR2 FQGTGA. CDR3 region: CASSPWGERGSEQFF. Here the CDR3 DNA reads TGTGCCAGCAGCCCGTGGGGGGAGAGAGGGAGTGAGCAGTTCTTC.

The CDR3 spells CASSTGLAGGTVETQYF. Here the CDR3 DNA reads TGTGCCAGCAGCACGGGACTAGCGGGGGGGACGGTAGAGACCCAGTACTTC. The chain employs TRBV7-2 and TRBJ2-5, with 16 bases identical to TRBD2. The V gene end was trimmed by 5 bases and the J gene end by 4 bases; junction bases not matched to a gene: 7. The CDR3 is 17 amino acids. In germline, CDR1 is SGHTA, CDR2 FQGNSA.

This chain connects TRBV5-1 to TRBJ1-6, with D perhaps TRBD1 (5 bases). The V gene's germline CDR1 is SGHRS and CDR2 YFSETQ. The CDR3 covers 14 residues. V was trimmed by 0 bases and J by 15 bases, leaving 16 bases between them. As DNA, the CDR3 is TGCGCCAGCAGCTTGGATGGGGCCTCCTTTCGCCTCCACTTT. It yields the protein CASSLDGASFRLHF.

This chain connects TRBV5-8 to TRBJ1-1; D perhaps matches TRBD1 (5 bases). This CDR3 is 14 amino acids long. Germline-derived CDR1 and CDR2 are SGHTS and YDEGEE. V lost 1 base and J 3 bases, leaving 10 bases between the germline ends. The CDR3 protein is CASSLRGSHTEAFF. CDR3 DNA sequence: TGTGCCAGCAGCTTGCGGGGGTCGCACACTGAAGCTTTCTTT.

J is TRBJ2-7 and V is TRBV5-1; 9 bases map to TRBD1. Germline V gene lookup returns CDR1 SGHRS and CDR2 YFSETQ. V lost 2 bases to trimming and J lost 4 bases; unmatched junction nucleotides: 10. The CDR3 extends over 16 amino acids. Here the CDR3 DNA reads TGCGCCAGCAGCTTTATCACGGGACAGGGTTCATACGAGCAGTACTTC. Residues: CASSFITGQGSYEQYF.

The gene calls are TRBV7-8 and TRBJ1-5; no firm D call. CDR1 and CDR2 from the germline V gene are SGHVS and FQNEAQ. This CDR3 contains 15 residues. Trimming shortened V by 5 bases and J by 2 bases, and 13 bases separated the two germline ends. CDR3: CASSPPGEGNQPQHF. In DNA, the CDR3 is TGTGCCAGCAGCCCACCCGGGGAGGGCAATCAGCCCCAGCATTTT.

This chain connects TRBV6-6 to TRBJ1-2; TRBD1 is a possible D gene (6 bases). Trimming took off 8 bases at V and 1 base at J, with 17 bases between the two ends. The CDR3 is made up of 15 amino acids. Germline CDR1 is MNHNY and CDR2 is SVGAGI (reference sequence). The CDR3 here is CASGGRGGGNYGYTF. DNA of the CDR3: TGTGCCAGCGGGGGGCGGGGAGGGGGTAACTATGGCTACACCTTC.

The chain uses TRBV27 and TRBJ2-7, with D maybe TRBD1 (7 bases). The CDR3 has 14 amino acids. In germline, CDR1 is MNHEY, CDR2 SMNVEV (reference sequence). V was cut by 3 bases and J by 3 bases, with 12 bases left in between. The CDR3 spells CASSFSRGDYEQYF. CDR3 nucleotide sequence: TGTGCCAGCAGTTTCAGCAGGGGGGACTACGAGCAGTACTTC.

The V and J genes are TRBV2 and TRBJ1-2; 11 nucleotides align to TRBD1. Trimming cost V 6 bases and J 6 bases; bases outside gene matches: 6. The CDR3 has 14 amino acids. Germline V gene lookup returns CDR1 SNHLY and CDR2 FYNNEI. In DNA form, the CDR3 reads TGTGCCAGCAGCCCGTGGACAGGGGGCGATGGCTACACCTTC. Its protein product is CASSPWTGGDGYTF.

The CDR3 region is CASSDGPGPNEKLFF. CDR3 bases: TGTGCCAGCAGCGATGGCCCTGGTCCCAATGAAAAACTGTTTTTT. The chain combines TRBV2 with TRBJ1-4; D unresolved. The germline V gene encodes CDR1 SNHLY and CDR2 FYNNEI. Deletions cut 6 bases from V and 5 bases from J, with 16 bases between. This CDR3 is built from 15 residues.

This clone occurred a few times. The chain is built from TRBV19 and TRBJ1-2; 9 positions match TRBD1. Per germline, CDR1 LNHDA and CDR2 SQIVND (reference sequence). The CDR3 runs to 15 residues. The J segment lost 8 bases and the V segment lost 4 bases, leaving 11 bases of the junction unmatched. CDR3 sequence reads: CASSSPGQGRDGYTF. Written as DNA, the CDR3 is TGTGCCAGTAGTAGCCCGGGACAGGGACGGGACGGCTACACCTTC. The full variable domain, completed using reference TRBV19 and TRBJ1-2, is DGGITQSPKYLFRKEGQNVTLSCEQNLNHDAMYWYRQDPGQGLRLIYYSQIVNDFQKGDIAEGYSVSREKKESFPLTVTSAQKNPTAFYLCASSSPGQGRDGYTFGSGTRLTVV.

J is TRBJ1-1 and V is TRBV9; 10 bases map to TRBD1. The CDR3 is 16 residues long. V dropped 2 bases and J dropped 1; count of bases not matched to a gene: 5. CDR1 and CDR2 from the germline V gene are SGDLS and YYNGEE. In nucleotides, the CDR3 is TGTGCCAGCAGCGTGTCTGGACAGGGGGAGAACACTGAAGCTTTCTTT. This sequence encodes CASSVSGQGENTEAFF.

The V and J genes are TRBV5-1 and TRBJ2-7, with 8 nucleotides matching TRBD2. The CDR3 contains 15 residues. The V segment lost 0 bases and the J segment 3 bases; nucleotides outside the gene matches: 5. CDR1 and CDR2 from the germline V gene are SGHRS and YFSETQ. CDR3 nucleotides: TGCGCCAGCAGCTTGGATGGAAGCGGGAGCTACGAGCAGTACTTC. Translated: CASSLDGSGSYEQYF.